This T cell receptor (gamma chain) was recovered during a study of gamma delta lymphoproliferative disorders and STAT genes. The CDR3 spans 14 residues. The germline V gene encodes CDR1 EGSNGY and CDR2 YDSYNSKV. V shed 1 base, J shed 10 bases, and the junction held 9 bases outside the gene matches. TCRdb reapplied CATT to the multiplex PCR reads. The data show 1,500 to 2,000 gamma-chain clones, with about 8.6% seen just once and around 36% held by the top ten. Judged by abundance, this clone is medium-sized. Genomic DNA from isolated PBMCs served as the sequencing template. Input material: blood. The rearrangement uses TRGV2 and TRGJP2. Here the J gene was assigned by germline matching of the DNA, as TCRdb has none. The TCR was taken from a human donor in good health. This CDR3 is CATWDGVIVWIKTF. The CDR3 bases are TGTGCCACCTGGGACGGTGTCATTGTTTGGATCAAGACGTTT.